A selection of T cell receptor beta chains follows, all from one sample in a study of cytomegalovirus exposure and HLA in healthy donors. The assay was immunoSEQ multiplex PCR, and TCRdb's table has in-frame clones only and misses some. The data contain about 270,000 clones, around 86% of them singletons. The sequencing input was PBMCs. All receptors come from a woman in her late teens or twenties in good health and CMV-seronegative. Each CDR3 is given with its conserved first and last residue. A D gene is named only where the DNA matches it firmly. Part of the rows lack a size; the others show once, few, many or a class for expanded clones.

cdr3_aa: CATSSRGHQETQYF
cdr3_nt: TGTGCCACCAGCTCAAGGGGGCACCAAGAGACCCAGTACTTC
d_call: TRBD1
v_call: TRBV15
clone_size: NA
j_call: TRBJ2-5

cdr3_aa: CASSTFGVWENIQYF
cdr3_nt: TGTGCCAGCAGTACTTTCGGGGTTTGGGAAAACATTCAGTACTTC
d_call: NA
v_call: TRBV9
clone_size: NA
j_call: TRBJ2-4

cdr3_aa: CASSWQGGTEAFF
cdr3_nt: TGTGCCAGCAGCTGGCAGGGGGGAACTGAAGCTTTCTTT
d_call: TRBD1
v_call: TRBV5-4
clone_size: NA
j_call: TRBJ1-1

cdr3_aa: CASSEYAGATSGRDEQYF
cdr3_nt: TGTGCCAGCAGTGAATACGCGGGGGCGACTAGCGGGAGGGACGAGCAGTACTTC
d_call: TRBD2
v_call: TRBV6-1
clone_size: NA
j_call: TRBJ2-7

cdr3_aa: CASSLGQGATGELFF
cdr3_nt: TGCGCCAGCAGCTTGGGACAGGGTGCGACCGGGGAGCTGTTTTTT
d_call: TRBD1
v_call: TRBV5-1
clone_size: few
j_call: TRBJ2-2

cdr3_aa: CSVDSGQRGNTIYF
cdr3_nt: TGCAGCGTTGACAGTGGTCAACGTGGAAACACCATATATTTT
d_call: NA
v_call: TRBV29-1
clone_size: NA
j_call: TRBJ1-3

cdr3_aa: CASSASGTAATEAFF
cdr3_nt: TGTGCCAGCAGCGCCTCCGGGACAGCTGCGACTGAAGCTTTCTTT
d_call: TRBD1
v_call: TRBV7-9
clone_size: NA
j_call: TRBJ1-1

cdr3_aa: CASSPYLAAGGYNEQFF
cdr3_nt: TGTGCCAGCAGTCCCTATCTAGCGGCCGGGGGCTACAATGAGCAGTTCTTC
d_call: TRBD2
v_call: TRBV2
clone_size: NA
j_call: TRBJ2-1

cdr3_aa: CAWDPDRAEAFF
cdr3_nt: TGTGCCTGGGACCCTGACAGGGCTGAAGCTTTCTTT
d_call: TRBD1
v_call: TRBV30
clone_size: once
j_call: TRBJ1-1

cdr3_aa: CAWDRQGKVTDTQYF
cdr3_nt: TGTGCCTGGGACCGGCAGGGGAAGGTCACAGATACGCAGTATTTT
d_call: NA
v_call: TRBV30
clone_size: NA
j_call: TRBJ2-3

cdr3_aa: CASSLVQGRNSNQPQHF
cdr3_nt: TGTGCCAGCAGTTTGGTCCAGGGGCGTAATAGCAATCAGCCCCAGCATTTT
d_call: NA
v_call: TRBV28
clone_size: NA
j_call: TRBJ1-5

cdr3_aa: CATRDREGTEAFF
cdr3_nt: TGTGCCACGAGGGACAGGGAGGGCACTGAAGCTTTCTTT
d_call: TRBD1
v_call: TRBV10-3
clone_size: NA
j_call: TRBJ1-1

cdr3_aa: CSVPDHRGQETQYF
cdr3_nt: TGCAGCGTACCCGATCACAGGGGCCAAGAGACCCAGTACTTC
d_call: TRBD1
v_call: TRBV29-1
clone_size: NA
j_call: TRBJ2-5

cdr3_aa: CSVGGHPNTEAFF
cdr3_nt: TGCAGCGTTGGAGGACACCCGAACACTGAAGCTTTCTTT
d_call: NA
v_call: TRBV29-1
clone_size: NA
j_call: TRBJ1-1

cdr3_aa: CASSLSGLPGNTIYF
cdr3_nt: TGCGCCAGCAGCTTGTCAGGCCTCCCTGGAAACACCATATATTTT
d_call: NA
v_call: TRBV5-1
clone_size: NA
j_call: TRBJ1-3

cdr3_aa: CASSFTGMASYEQYF
cdr3_nt: TGTGCCAGCAGCTTCACCGGGATGGCCTCCTACGAGCAGTACTTC
d_call: NA
v_call: TRBV13
clone_size: few
j_call: TRBJ2-7

cdr3_aa: CASSLALSNTGELFF
cdr3_nt: TGTGCCAGCAGCTTAGCCCTTTCGAACACCGGGGAGCTGTTTTTT
d_call: NA
v_call: TRBV11-2
clone_size: few
j_call: TRBJ2-2

cdr3_aa: CASSPNVQGNTGELFF
cdr3_nt: TGTGCCAGCTCACCAAATGTCCAGGGGAACACCGGGGAGCTGTTTTTT
d_call: NA
v_call: TRBV18
clone_size: NA
j_call: TRBJ2-2

cdr3_aa: CAWSPSGMGTDTQYF
cdr3_nt: TGTGCCTGGAGTCCTTCCGGGATGGGCACAGATACGCAGTATTTT
d_call: NA
v_call: TRBV30
clone_size: few
j_call: TRBJ2-3

cdr3_aa: CAWSAQEDSPLHF
cdr3_nt: TGTGCCTGGAGTGCCCAGGAGGATTCACCCCTCCACTTT
d_call: NA
v_call: TRBV30
clone_size: NA
j_call: TRBJ1-6

cdr3_aa: CATSRKNRGAGELFF
cdr3_nt: TGTGCCACCAGCAGAAAGAACAGGGGAGCCGGGGAGCTGTTTTTT
d_call: TRBD1
v_call: TRBV15
clone_size: NA
j_call: TRBJ2-2

cdr3_aa: CASSKEKLAKNIQYF
cdr3_nt: TGTGCCAGCAGCAAAGAGAAACTAGCCAAAAACATTCAGTACTTC
d_call: NA
v_call: TRBV21-1
clone_size: NA
j_call: TRBJ2-4

cdr3_aa: CASRRGLAGADTQYF
cdr3_nt: TGTGCCAGCAGGAGGGGACTAGCGGGGGCAGATACGCAGTATTTT
d_call: TRBD2
v_call: TRBV6-6
clone_size: NA
j_call: TRBJ2-3

cdr3_aa: CASSPPGGSFTDTQYF
cdr3_nt: TGTGCCAGCAGCCCTCCGGGCGGGTCGTTCACAGATACGCAGTATTTT
d_call: NA
v_call: TRBV28
clone_size: NA
j_call: TRBJ2-3

cdr3_aa: CASSLGGRLSTDTQYF
cdr3_nt: TGTGCCAGCAGCTTAGGGGGCAGATTAAGCACAGATACGCAGTATTTT
d_call: NA
v_call: TRBV7-2
clone_size: NA
j_call: TRBJ2-3

cdr3_aa: CASSFTGAYEQYF
cdr3_nt: TGTGCCAGCAGTTTTACAGGAGCCTACGAGCAGTACTTC
d_call: NA
v_call: TRBV28
clone_size: NA
j_call: TRBJ2-7

cdr3_aa: CSVSGTRTAGGLTDTQYF
cdr3_nt: TGCAGCGTCTCCGGGACGCGTACAGCGGGAGGTCTCACAGATACGCAGTATTTT
d_call: TRBD2
v_call: TRBV29-1
clone_size: NA
j_call: TRBJ2-3

cdr3_aa: CASSPLEALLKEGYTF
cdr3_nt: TGTGCCAGCAGCCCCCTCGAGGCCCTCTTAAAGGAGGGCTACACCTTC
d_call: NA
v_call: TRBV5-6
clone_size: NA
j_call: TRBJ1-2

cdr3_aa: CAWSGGQGWNTEAFF
cdr3_nt: TGTGCCTGGAGTGGGGGACAGGGGTGGAACACTGAAGCTTTCTTT
d_call: TRBD1
v_call: TRBV30
clone_size: NA
j_call: TRBJ1-1

cdr3_aa: CASSRQGAQVGELFF
cdr3_nt: TGTGCCAGCAGCAGACAGGGGGCGCAGGTCGGGGAGCTGTTTTTT
d_call: TRBD1
v_call: TRBV11-3
clone_size: NA
j_call: TRBJ2-2

cdr3_aa: CASSAGDRPYEQYF
cdr3_nt: TGTGCCAGCAGCGCAGGGGATCGGCCCTACGAGCAGTACTTC
d_call: NA
v_call: TRBV6-5
clone_size: few
j_call: TRBJ2-7

cdr3_aa: CSADRVGAEAFF
cdr3_nt: TGCAGCGCTGACAGGGTAGGGGCTGAAGCTTTCTTT
d_call: TRBD1
v_call: TRBV29-1
clone_size: NA
j_call: TRBJ1-1

cdr3_aa: CASSSWTGGPGELFF
cdr3_nt: TGTGCCAGCAGTAGCTGGACAGGGGGACCCGGGGAGCTGTTTTTT
d_call: TRBD1
v_call: TRBV6-1
clone_size: NA
j_call: TRBJ2-2

cdr3_aa: CASRSGTSDTYEQYF
cdr3_nt: TGTGCCAGCAGATCCGGGACTAGCGACACCTACGAGCAGTACTTC
d_call: TRBD2
v_call: TRBV28
clone_size: NA
j_call: TRBJ2-7

cdr3_aa: CASSDTGSTNEKLFF
cdr3_nt: TGCGCCAGCAGCGACACAGGGTCGACTAATGAAAAACTGTTTTTT
d_call: NA
v_call: TRBV5-1
clone_size: NA
j_call: TRBJ1-4

cdr3_aa: CASSETGDLNLGGNTIYF
cdr3_nt: TGTGCCAGCAGTGAAACAGGGGACCTTAATTTGGGTGGAAACACCATATATTTT
d_call: TRBD1
v_call: TRBV6-1
clone_size: NA
j_call: TRBJ1-3

cdr3_aa: CASSSEQGNQPQHF
cdr3_nt: TGTGCCAGCAGCTCAGAACAGGGGAATCAGCCCCAGCATTTT
d_call: TRBD1
v_call: TRBV5-8
clone_size: NA
j_call: TRBJ1-5

cdr3_aa: CASSPPGTGSLNEQFF
cdr3_nt: TGTGCCAGCAGTCCCCCCGGGACAGGCTCTCTCAATGAGCAGTTCTTC
d_call: TRBD1
v_call: TRBV28
clone_size: NA
j_call: TRBJ2-1

cdr3_aa: CSVETGSSPYEQYF
cdr3_nt: TGCAGCGTGGAGACAGGTTCATCTCCCTACGAGCAGTACTTC
d_call: NA
v_call: TRBV29-1
clone_size: NA
j_call: TRBJ2-7

cdr3_aa: CASSEWEDQPQHF
cdr3_nt: TGTGCCAGCAGTGAATGGGAGGATCAGCCCCAGCATTTT
d_call: NA
v_call: TRBV2
clone_size: NA
j_call: TRBJ1-5

cdr3_aa: CASSPTDSYGYTF
cdr3_nt: TGTGCCAGCAGTCCGACGGACAGCTATGGCTACACCTTC
d_call: NA
v_call: TRBV28
clone_size: NA
j_call: TRBJ1-2

cdr3_aa: CALGAGIGLEQYF
cdr3_nt: TGTGCCCTAGGAGCGGGTATTGGGCTCGAGCAGTACTTC
d_call: NA
v_call: TRBV6-1
clone_size: once
j_call: TRBJ2-7

cdr3_aa: CASSPPESAYEQYF
cdr3_nt: TGTGCCAGCTCACCACCGGAGTCCGCCTACGAGCAGTACTTC
d_call: NA
v_call: TRBV18
clone_size: NA
j_call: TRBJ2-7

cdr3_aa: CASSPGTGGLETQYF
cdr3_nt: TGTGCCAGCAGCCCTGGGACAGGGGGCTTGGAGACCCAGTACTTC
d_call: TRBD1
v_call: TRBV7-9
clone_size: NA
j_call: TRBJ2-5

cdr3_aa: CASSLGLGTRNYEQYF
cdr3_nt: TGTGCCAGCAGCTTAGGTCTGGGGACTAGGAACTACGAGCAGTACTTC
d_call: TRBD2
v_call: TRBV11-3
clone_size: NA
j_call: TRBJ2-7

cdr3_aa: CASSQGADYGYTF
cdr3_nt: TGTGCCAGCTCACAGGGGGCAGACTATGGCTACACCTTC
d_call: TRBD1
v_call: TRBV18
clone_size: NA
j_call: TRBJ1-2

cdr3_aa: CASSHGLTYGYTF
cdr3_nt: TGCGCCAGCAGCCATGGACTGACCTATGGCTACACCTTC
d_call: NA
v_call: TRBV4-3
clone_size: few
j_call: TRBJ1-2

cdr3_aa: CASSQDPTGNQPQHF
cdr3_nt: TGCGCCAGCAGCCAAGACCCCACTGGCAATCAGCCCCAGCATTTT
d_call: NA
v_call: TRBV4-3
clone_size: NA
j_call: TRBJ1-5

cdr3_aa: CASSSWVTRQPQHF
cdr3_nt: TGTGCCAGCAGTTCATGGGTGACTCGACAGCCCCAGCATTTT
d_call: NA
v_call: TRBV6-5
clone_size: NA
j_call: TRBJ1-5

cdr3_aa: CASSQELRRGTDTQYF
cdr3_nt: TGCGCCAGCAGCCAAGAGTTGCGCAGGGGCACAGATACGCAGTATTTT
d_call: NA
v_call: TRBV4-3
clone_size: NA
j_call: TRBJ2-3

cdr3_aa: CASSRGGQGPNSNQPQHF
cdr3_nt: TGTGCCAGCTCCCGGGGGGGACAGGGCCCAAATAGCAATCAGCCCCAGCATTTT
d_call: TRBD1
v_call: TRBV18
clone_size: NA
j_call: TRBJ1-5

cdr3_aa: CASSTGSRGRQPQHF
cdr3_nt: TGTGCCAGCAGTACAGGCTCCAGGGGCAGGCAGCCCCAGCATTTT
d_call: NA
v_call: TRBV6-5
clone_size: NA
j_call: TRBJ1-5

cdr3_aa: CASSLGVTEAFF
cdr3_nt: TGCGCCAGCAGCTTAGGGGTCACTGAAGCTTTCTTT
d_call: NA
v_call: TRBV5-1
clone_size: NA
j_call: TRBJ1-1

cdr3_aa: CASTSRGTTREQFF
cdr3_nt: TGTGCCAGCACCTCTAGGGGAACTACAAGGGAGCAGTTCTTC
d_call: NA
v_call: TRBV27
clone_size: NA
j_call: TRBJ2-1

cdr3_aa: CASSLDSGPSLYEQYF
cdr3_nt: TGTGCCAGCAGCTTAGATAGCGGGCCTTCACTCTACGAGCAGTACTTC
d_call: TRBD2
v_call: TRBV5-5
clone_size: NA
j_call: TRBJ2-7